The 32 T cell receptor beta chains listed next were all sequenced from one sample in a study of OX40 agonist ivuxolimab in advanced cancers. TCRdb keeps only in-frame clones here, not all; method: immunoSEQ multiplex PCR. The sample contains around 54,000 clones, 94% of which appear only once. This specimen was CD4+ or CD8+ T cells sorted from blood, taken in a trial of the OX40 agonist ivuxolimab. These receptors all come from an adult with an advanced solid tumor such as melanoma, head and neck, liver or kidney cancer.

CDR3 residues: CASSQVLAGYEQFF. The CDR3 coding sequence is TGCGCCAGCAGCCAAGTATTAGCGGGCTATGAGCAGTTCTTC. The chain recombines TRBV4-3 with TRBJ2-1, with 7 bases fitting TRBD2. The CDR3 totals 14 residues. Trimming at V came to 1 base and at J to 8 bases, leaving 5 bases not matched to a gene. Germline V lookup: CDR1 LGHNA, CDR2 YSLEER.

The chain carries TRBV4-3 and TRBJ2-7; 12 nucleotides align to TRBD2. Looked up from germline, CDR1 is LGHNA and CDR2 is YSLEER. V was clipped by 0 bases and J by 3 bases; unmatched bases: 6. The CDR3 length is 17 residues. CDR3 in DNA: TGCGCCAGCAGCCAAGAGAGAGGACTAGCGGGGCGCTACGAGCAGTACTTC. Encoded protein: CASSQERGLAGRYEQYF.

The V and J genes are TRBV11-2 and TRBJ2-3; possibly TRBD1 for D (5 bases). Germline values: CDR1 SGHAT, CDR2 FQNNGV. The CDR3 runs 15 residues. V lost 2 bases, J lost 6 bases, and 15 bases lay in between. The CDR3 DNA follows: TGTGCCAGCAGCTTAAGGGCAGGGCCGGTGGATACGCAGTATTTT. Protein sequence: CASSLRAGPVDTQYF. Complete variable domain (other parts from reference TRBV11-2 and TRBJ2-3): EAGVAQSPRYKIIEKRQSVAFWCNPISGHATLYWYQQILGQGPKLLIQFQNNGVVDDSQLPKDRFSAERLKGVDSTLKIQPAKLEDSAVYLCASSLRAGPVDTQYFGPGTRLTVL.

The V and J genes are TRBV5-4 and TRBJ2-7; D possibly corresponds to TRBD1 (5 bases). Germline loops: CDR1 SGHNT, CDR2 YYREEE (reference sequence). Trimming shortened V by 0 bases and J by 2 bases, and 15 bases separated the two germline ends. The CDR3 runs 16 residues. The CDR3 here is CASSLEVGRNPYEQYF. CDR3 sequence (DNA): TGTGCCAGCAGCTTGGAGGTGGGGCGGAACCCCTACGAGCAGTACTTC.

The J gene is TRBJ2-2, the V gene TRBV19; TRBD2 matches 12 bases. The V gene end was trimmed by 6 bases and the J gene end by 6 bases; junction bases not matched to a gene: 5. Germline V gives CDR1 LNHDA, CDR2 SQIVND (reference sequence). The CDR3 is 15 amino acids. DNA for the CDR3: TGTGCCAGTAGGTGGACTAGCGGGGATTCCGGGGAGCTGTTTTTT. Translating it yields CASRWTSGDSGELFF.

The chain recombines TRBV6-6 with TRBJ1-2; D remains ambiguous. CDR3 length: 12 residues. Germline CDR1 is MNHNY and CDR2 is SVGAGI (reference sequence). Trimming took 8 bases from V and 6 from J, leaving 13 bases between them. As DNA, the CDR3 is TGTGCCAGCGACGCCGGCGTGGATGGCTACACCTTC. Encoded protein: CASDAGVDGYTF.

This sequence joins TRBV29-1 and TRBJ2-3; D gene ambiguous. The CDR3 consists of 11 residues. In germline, CDR1 is SQVTM, CDR2 ANQGSEA. Trimming took off 3 bases at V and 7 bases at J, with 8 bases between the two ends. CDR3 nucleotides: TGCAGCGTTGACGGCCGGTATACGCAGTATTTT. This codes for CSVDGRYTQYF.

The chain carries TRBV7-2 and TRBJ2-3, with TRBD2 identical over 11 bases. Trimming cost V 2 bases and J 4 bases; bases outside gene matches: 14. Germline V gives CDR1 SGHTA, CDR2 FQGNSA. This CDR3 spans 19 amino acids. The DNA of the CDR3 is TGTGCCAGCAGCTTATCCCAATTACTAGCGGGAGTAATTGCAGATACGCAGTATTTT. Translating gives CASSLSQLLAGVIADTQYF.

The chain recombines TRBV9 with TRBJ2-1; D gene unclear. CDR1 is SGDLS, CDR2 YYNGEE, per germline. This CDR3 contains 13 residues. Trimming cost V 4 bases and J 6 bases, with 11 bases left between them. The CDR3 loop reads CASSTPYINEQFF. Written as DNA, the CDR3 is TGTGCCAGCAGCACCCCGTACATCAATGAGCAGTTCTTC.

The chain uses TRBV30 and TRBJ1-5, with TRBD1 as a possible D gene (5 bases). The CDR3 runs 15 residues. Germline lookup yields CDR1 GTSNPN and CDR2 SVGIG (reference sequence). The ends were cut back, 3 bases at V and 5 bases at J, with 17 bases in the middle. The CDR3 nucleotides read TGTGCCTGGAGCTCCGGCTCGAGGGGATATCAGCCCCAGCATTTT. Translated: CAWSSGSRGYQPQHF.

The chain is built from TRBV2 and TRBJ2-2; weak D call: TRBD1 (6 bases). Germline lookup yields CDR1 SNHLY and CDR2 FYNNEI. The V end was cut by 2 bases, the J end by 4 bases, with 11 bases between. The CDR3 totals 15 residues. CDR3 sequence (DNA): TGTGCCAGCAGTGAAATTCAGGGGATCACCGGGGAGCTGTTTTTT. Protein product: CASSEIQGITGELFF.

This sequence joins TRBV9 and TRBJ2-3, with D perhaps matching TRBD1 or TRBD2 (6 bases each). Germline V gene lookup returns CDR1 SGDLS and CDR2 YYNGEE. Trimming shortened V by 3 bases and J by 6 bases, and 17 bases separated the two germline ends. The CDR3 covers 15 residues. CDR3 sequence reads: CASSAGGRSGDTQYF. Written as DNA, the CDR3 is TGTGCCAGCAGCGCTGGGGGGCGTTCAGGGGATACGCAGTATTTT.

The chain links TRBV4-1 to TRBJ1-2; perhaps TRBD1 as D (5 bases). The CDR3 sequence is 16 residues long. The ends were cut back, 0 bases at V and 8 bases at J, with 19 bases in the middle. Germline assignment: CDR1 MGHRA and CDR2 YSYEKL. This CDR3 reads CASSQDQSWRGRGYTF. The CDR3 DNA reads TGCGCCAGCAGCCAAGATCAAAGTTGGCGGGGACGGGGCTACACCTTC.

The chain carries TRBV20-1 and TRBJ2-3; D is undetermined. The CDR3 runs 11 residues. Germline V lookup: CDR1 DFQATT, CDR2 SNEGSKA (reference sequence). The V gene lost 0 bases and the J gene lost 8 bases, with 6 bases spanning the gap. The CDR3 DNA reads as TGCAGTGCTAGAGACACTCGTACGCAGTATTTT. Translated, it gives CSARDTRTQYF.

The chain couples TRBV12-2 to TRBJ2-7; TRBD2 is the table's D call and was not checked against the DNA. TRBV12-2 is recorded as a pseudogene. This CDR3 region has 22 residues. In DNA, the CDR3 is TGTGCAAGTCGCTTCCGCCCCCGGACGGTGACTAGCGGGAGGGCCGTCACCTACGAGCAGTACTTC. Its translation is CASRFRPRTVTSGRAVTYEQYF.

The genes are TRBV9 and TRBJ1-1, with no clear D. The CDR3 covers 16 residues. Per the germline V gene, CDR1 is SGDLS and CDR2 is YYNGEE. Trimming stripped 0 bases from V and 0 bases from J, with 12 bases between. The CDR3 DNA reads as TGTGCCAGCAGCGTAGCCCCTTTCGGGCTGAACACTGAAGCTTTCTTT. Protein sequence: CASSVAPFGLNTEAFF.

The rearrangement links TRBV6-1 to TRBJ2-5, with 9 bases lining up with TRBD1. Trimming at V came to 6 bases and at J to 2 bases, leaving 1 base not matched to a gene. The CDR3 is 13 amino acids. The germline gives CDR1 MNHNS, CDR2 SASEGT. The CDR3 nucleotides are TGTGCCAGCAGGACAGGGGGGCAAGAGACCCAGTACTTC. It encodes CASRTGGQETQYF.

This chain connects TRBV19 to TRBJ2-1, with D uncertain. The CDR3 runs 16 residues. Trimming took off 10 bases at V and 0 bases at J, with 19 bases between the two ends. CDR1 and CDR2 (germline): LNHDA, SQIVND (reference sequence). The CDR3 spells CATSRSGWSSYNEQFF. CDR3 DNA: TGTGCCACCTCAAGAAGTGGCTGGAGCTCCTACAATGAGCAGTTCTTC.

This clone was seen a handful of times. This rearrangement joins TRBV28 to TRBJ2-7; a weak D match, TRBD2 (6 bases). V was pared by 5 bases and J by 6 bases, with 17 bases between. The CDR3 is made up of 14 amino acids. The germline gives CDR1 MDHEN, CDR2 SYDVKM. As DNA, the CDR3 is TGTGCCAGCAGTCTCGGGACCGGAGGGATCGAGCAGTACTTC. Translating gives CASSLGTGGIEQYF.

This clone was seen just once. The chain joins TRBV7-9 to TRBJ2-4; 7 bases fit TRBD1. Germline values: CDR1 SEHNR, CDR2 FQNEAQ (reference sequence). The V and J ends lost 4 bases and 0 bases, in that order; junction bases with no gene match: 3. The CDR3 has 15 residues. The CDR3 nucleotides are TGTGCCAGCAGCTCGACAGGGCTAGCCAAAAACATTCAGTACTTC. As protein: CASSSTGLAKNIQYF.

The chain links TRBV5-1 to TRBJ2-2; tentative D call: TRBD1 (5 bases). CDR3 size: 15 residues. V lost 0 bases and J 0 bases, leaving 6 bases between the germline ends. The V gene's germline CDR1 is SGHRS and CDR2 YFSETQ. This CDR3 is CASSLGTTNTGELFF. The CDR3 nucleotides are TGCGCCAGCAGCTTGGGGACAACGAACACCGGGGAGCTGTTTTTT.

The rearrangement links TRBV29-1 to TRBJ2-7; D may correspond to TRBD1 or TRBD2 (6 bases each). This CDR3 has 13 amino acids. Trimming took off 4 bases at V and 2 bases at J, with 12 bases between the two ends. Germline loops: CDR1 SQVTM, CDR2 ANQGSEA. The CDR3 here is CSVAWGDTYEQYF. Written as DNA, the CDR3 is TGCAGCGTTGCATGGGGGGACACCTACGAGCAGTACTTC.

This rearrangement joins TRBV11-2 to TRBJ2-1, with TRBD1 as a possible D gene (5 bases). Germline values: CDR1 SGHAT, CDR2 FQNNGV. V shed 0 bases and J shed 8 bases, with 14 bases lying between them. The CDR3 is 15 residues long. CDR3 sequence (DNA): TGTGCCAGCAGCTTAGAGGTCAGGGTAGGGGATGAGCAGTTCTTC. This sequence encodes CASSLEVRVGDEQFF.

The V gene is TRBV10-3, the J gene TRBJ2-3; 7 bases are a match to TRBD1. V was pared by 7 bases and J by 2 bases, with 6 bases of the junction left unmatched. Germline CDR1 and CDR2: ENHRY and SYGVKD. The CDR3 covers 14 residues. Written as DNA, the CDR3 is TGTGCCATCAATGGACAGGTTTCCACAGATACGCAGTATTTT. It codes for CAINGQVSTDTQYF.

This chain connects TRBV6-5 to TRBJ2-1; D is ambiguous. Per germline, CDR1 MNHEY and CDR2 SVGAGI. There are 14 residues in the CDR3. V lost 6 bases, J lost 7 bases, and 16 bases lay in between. The CDR3 sequence: CASRDERSFNEQFF. CDR3 bases: TGTGCCAGCAGGGACGAAAGATCATTTAATGAGCAGTTCTTC.

The V gene is TRBV7-9, the J gene TRBJ2-2; no clear D. This CDR3 comprises 12 residues. Per germline, CDR1 SEHNR and CDR2 FQNEAQ (reference sequence). V lost 5 bases, J lost 5 bases, and 6 bases lay in between. As DNA, the CDR3 is TGTGCCAGCAGCCCTTGGACCGGGGAGCTGTTTTTT. It specifies CASSPWTGELFF.

V and J are TRBV9 and TRBJ2-1; D tentatively reads TRBD1 or TRBD2 (5 bases each). This CDR3 has 15 amino acids. CDR1 is SGDLS, CDR2 YYNGEE, per germline. V lost 0 bases and J 0 bases, leaving 7 bases between the germline ends. The CDR3 sequence is CASSVDGTSYNEQFF. CDR3 nucleotides: TGTGCCAGCAGCGTAGACGGGACCTCCTACAATGAGCAGTTCTTC.

V and J are TRBV28 and TRBJ2-2, with a possible D match to TRBD1 (5 bases). This CDR3 is built from 15 residues. V lost 6 bases and J 3 bases, leaving 14 bases between the germline ends. Germline loops: CDR1 MDHEN, CDR2 SYDVKM. The CDR3 sequence is CASSPRPGYTGELFF. CDR3 DNA: TGTGCCAGCAGCCCCCGTCCAGGGTACACCGGGGAGCTGTTTTTT.

V is TRBV7-2 and J is TRBJ2-7, with 10 bases lining up with TRBD2. V was pared by 0 bases and J by 2 bases, with 10 bases of the junction left unmatched. There are 18 residues in the CDR3. The germline gives CDR1 SGHTA, CDR2 FQGNSA. CDR3 DNA sequence: TGTGCCAGCAGCTTAGCGGGGACTAGCGCCCTCTCACCCTACGAGCAGTACTTC. It encodes CASSLAGTSALSPYEQYF.

This chain joins TRBV5-1 and TRBJ2-3; TRBD1 aligns across 7 bases. V lost 1 base to trimming and J lost 3 bases; unmatched junction nucleotides: 2. Germline CDR1 and CDR2: SGHRS and YFSETQ. The CDR3 has 14 residues. The CDR3 DNA reads TGCGCCAGCAGCTTGTTACAGGGGACAGATACGCAGTATTTT. As protein: CASSLLQGTDTQYF.

To note about this clone: At one boundary the junction diverges from the germline segment, which might be a read error. CDR3 sequence: CASSGRMEGQKNF. The CDR3 region has the DNA TGTGCCAGCAGTGGCCGAATGGAGGGACAGAAGAACTTC. The chain carries TRBV2 and TRBJ2-4, with D possibly matching TRBD1 (7 bases). The V gene's germline CDR1 is SNHLY and CDR2 FYNNEI. The CDR3 spans 13 residues.

The rearrangement joins TRBV29-1 to TRBJ2-7; 11 nucleotides line up with TRBD2. Trimming removed 2 bases from V and 2 bases from J; junction bases left unmatched: 5. Germline loops: CDR1 SQVTM, CDR2 ANQGSEA. This CDR3 spans 15 amino acids. In DNA, the CDR3 is TGCAGCGTTGAAACTAGCGGGAGTGGGACCTACGAGCAGTACTTC. This sequence encodes CSVETSGSGTYEQYF.